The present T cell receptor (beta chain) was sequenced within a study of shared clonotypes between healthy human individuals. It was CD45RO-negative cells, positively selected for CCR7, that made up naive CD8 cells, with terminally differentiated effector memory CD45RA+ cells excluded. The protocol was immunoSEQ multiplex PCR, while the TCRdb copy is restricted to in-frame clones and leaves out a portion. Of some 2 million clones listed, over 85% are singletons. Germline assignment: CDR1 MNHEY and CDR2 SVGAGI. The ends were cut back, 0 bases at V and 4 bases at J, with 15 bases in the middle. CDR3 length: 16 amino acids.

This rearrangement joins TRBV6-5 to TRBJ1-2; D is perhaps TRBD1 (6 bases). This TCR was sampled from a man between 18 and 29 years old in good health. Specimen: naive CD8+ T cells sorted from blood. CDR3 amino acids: CASSYSDSPGTYGYTF. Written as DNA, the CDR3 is TGTGCCAGCAGTTACTCGGACAGCCCAGGAACCTATGGCTACACCTTC.